This T cell receptor (beta chain) comes out of a study of blood T cell repertoires in COVID-19 (dated by TCRdb to 2019 to 2021). General notes on the study: Samples covering the acute and convalescent phases of COVID-19 were provided by collaborators in the United States, Italy and Spain. The material from the prospective study consisted of cDNA or gDNA derived from T cells, B-cell-depleted T cells, or PBMCs. Subjects who had been exposed to COVID-19, were actively infected with it, or had recovered from it provided the deeply sampled blood TCRbeta repertoires that made up the dataset. A freely available public database, intended as a resource for researchers studying the immune response to SARS-CoV-2, is where the repertoires were released. Samples were obtained from the ongoing ImmuneRACE study (first 160 participants) and from over 1,000 subjects provided by 6 global collaborators. The sample metadata nearly always contained a de-identified subject ID, COVID-19 status, age in years and sex. HLA class I and class II types, where available, came from metadata supplied by the sample provider rather than from assay-based typing.

Concerning this clone itself: No cognate antigen has been identified for it. It has no much larger one-base neighbor in the sample; base qualities were not kept.

General conclusions and limits of the study: The quantity of clinical and demographic metadata differed by source and by participant and was supplied without curation.

V was cut back by 2 bases and J by 0 bases, leaving a gap of 11 bases between them. The CDR1 and CDR2 encoded by the germline V gene are SGHVS and FQNEAQ. Spanning cysteine to phenylalanine, the CDR3 consists of 15 amino acids. Only the CDR3 DNA stays, 45 bases, in frame from base 1. The immunoSEQ Assay, a bias-controlled multiplex PCR, was used to amplify TCRbeta CDR3 regions from genomic DNA. In the paper's pipeline: The number of nucleated cells in each sample was estimated from the amplification of reference gene primers within the assay. To quantify the absolute abundance of each unique TCRbeta CDR3 rearrangement, sequence reads were collapsed and filtered. For each sample, productive Simpson clonality was calculated by taking the square root of Simpson's diversity index across productive rearrangements. In TCRdb, the immuneACCESS table is reduced to in-frame sequences with V and J assigned. These tables do not hold every clone; where another copy was compared, an unresolved V gene accounts for under half, and the others remain unexplained. V and J calls and clone size are those listed in that table; D and trimming were worked out from the DNA. For this sample the table gives around 100,000 clones, of which 85% were detected only once. The ten largest clones take up about 13% of the sample.

Whole blood was collected in K2EDTA tubes by collaborating institutions according to the institutions' own protocols. For TCRbeta analysis, collaborators shipped samples as frozen whole blood, isolated PBMCs, or DNA extracted from either of those sample types. The TCR comes from a human donor in a cohort sampled during active COVID-19. The receptor chain draws on TRBV7-8 and TRBJ2-7; the D gene assignment is ambiguous. Source material: peripheral blood. Here the CDR3 is given as CASSLLAQNSYEQYF. The DNA is TGTGCCAGCAGCTTATTAGCACAAAACTCCTACGAGCAGTACTTC.